The T cell receptor (beta chain) under discussion was sequenced for a study of post-analysis software for immune sequencing data. Whole-study results and caveats: Controls had significantly higher normalized Chao1 diversity than multiple sclerosis patients. Higher frequency in patients than in controls was seen for several TRBV segments, with TRBV5-6, TRBV5-1 and TRBV20-1 among them.

About this clonotype itself: Its antigen is not identified.

The V and J ends lost 2 bases and 0 bases respectively, with 5 bases between them. CDR3 length: 15 amino acids. Germline CDR1 is MRHNA and CDR2 is SNTAGT. Sequencing libraries made from TCR beta cDNA carried unique molecular identifiers. TCRdb redid the calling of the PCR reads with MiXCR, one entry per CDR3 protein. In the table there are 820,000 or so distinct CDR3 sequences, approximately 53% of which are singletons. Sample: blood. This chain uses TRBV6-4 with TRBJ2-6; unclear D gene. The receptor comes from a girl aged 10 to 17 with multiple sclerosis. The CDR3 region is CASSDTSSGANVLTF. In DNA, the CDR3 is TGTGCCAGCAGTGACACGAGCTCTGGGGCCAACGTCCTGACTTTC.